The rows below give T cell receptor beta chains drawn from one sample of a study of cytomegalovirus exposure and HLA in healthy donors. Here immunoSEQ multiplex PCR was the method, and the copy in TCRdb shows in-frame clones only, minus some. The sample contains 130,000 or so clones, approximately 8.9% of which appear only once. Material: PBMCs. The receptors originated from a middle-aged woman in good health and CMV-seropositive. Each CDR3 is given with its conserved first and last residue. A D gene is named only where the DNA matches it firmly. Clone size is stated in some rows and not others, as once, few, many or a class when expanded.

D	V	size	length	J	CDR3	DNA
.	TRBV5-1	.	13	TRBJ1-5	CASPYSKHQPQHF	TGCGCCAGCCCATACAGTAAGCATCAGCCCCAGCATTTT
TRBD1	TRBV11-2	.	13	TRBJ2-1	CASSLGQGNEQFF	TGTGCCAGCAGCTTAGGACAGGGTAATGAGCAGTTCTTC
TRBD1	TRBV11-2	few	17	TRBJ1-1	CASSSAKTGGVKTEAFF	TGTGCCAGCAGCTCCGCGAAGACAGGGGGCGTAAAAACTGAAGCTTTCTTT
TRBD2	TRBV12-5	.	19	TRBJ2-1	CASGLPPGKRGGSYNEQFF	TGTGCTAGTGGTTTGCCACCGGGGAAGCGGGGGGGATCCTACAATGAGCAGTTCTTC
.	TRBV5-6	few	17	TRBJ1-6	CASSFRQVQGYNSPLHF	TGTGCCAGCAGCTTCAGACAGGTCCAGGGATATAATTCACCCCTCCACTTT
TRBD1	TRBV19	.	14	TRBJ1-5	CASSIQQGDQPQHF	TGTGCCAGTAGTATCCAGCAGGGGGATCAGCCCCAGCATTTT
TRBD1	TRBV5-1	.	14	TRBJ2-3	CASSRTGIADTQYF	TGCGCCAGCTCCCGGACAGGGATCGCAGATACGCAGTATTTT
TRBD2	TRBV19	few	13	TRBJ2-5	CATNQGSGRTQYF	TGTGCCACTAACCAAGGGAGCGGGAGGACCCAGTACTTC
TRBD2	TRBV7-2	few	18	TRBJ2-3	CASSLAGLAGLRTDTQYF	TGTGCCAGCAGCTTAGCGGGACTAGCGGGGCTCCGCACAGATACGCAGTATTTT
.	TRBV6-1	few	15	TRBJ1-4	CASSVGGPSNEKLFF	TGTGCCAGCAGTGTGGGGGGTCCGTCTAATGAAAAACTGTTTTTT
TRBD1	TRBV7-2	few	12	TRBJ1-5	CASSSGGKPQHF	TGTGCCAGCAGCTCAGGGGGGAAGCCCCAGCATTTT
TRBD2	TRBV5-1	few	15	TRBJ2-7	CASSSGGTGAYEQYF	TGCGCCAGCAGTTCGGGGGGTACGGGGGCCTACGAGCAGTACTTC
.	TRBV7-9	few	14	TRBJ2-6	CASSWPSGANVLTF	TGTGCCAGCAGCTGGCCATCTGGGGCCAACGTCCTGACTTTC
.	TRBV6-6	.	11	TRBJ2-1	CASRAQNEQFF	TGTGCCAGCAGAGCCCAAAATGAGCAGTTCTTC
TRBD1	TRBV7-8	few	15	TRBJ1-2	CASSLSSGGLGGYTF	TGTGCCAGCAGCTTAAGCTCAGGGGGCTTAGGTGGCTACACCTTC
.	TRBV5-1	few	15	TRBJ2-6	CASSLDNTGANVLTF	TGCGCCAGCAGCTTGGACAATACTGGGGCCAACGTCCTGACTTTC
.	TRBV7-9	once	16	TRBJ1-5	CASSLGNLGGNQPQHF	TGTGCCAGCAGCTTAGGGAACTTAGGAGGCAATCAGCCCCAGCATTTT
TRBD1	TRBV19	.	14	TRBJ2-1	CASSSGQDYNEQFF	TGTGCCAGTAGTTCGGGACAGGACTACAATGAGCAGTTCTTC
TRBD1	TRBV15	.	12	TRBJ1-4	CATSGQEQKLFF	TGTGCCACCAGCGGACAGGAGCAAAAACTGTTTTTT
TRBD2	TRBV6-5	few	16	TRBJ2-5	CASSYAASGGLETQYF	TGTGCCAGCAGTTACGCGGCTAGCGGGGGGCTGGAGACCCAGTACTTC
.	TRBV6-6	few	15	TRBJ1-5	CASSYEVAGNQPQHF	TGTGCCAGCAGTTACGAGGTCGCTGGCAATCAGCCCCAGCATTTT
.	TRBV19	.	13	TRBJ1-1	CASSPQGMTEAFF	TGTGCCAGTAGTCCACAGGGTATGACTGAAGCTTTCTTT
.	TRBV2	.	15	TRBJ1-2	CASSEVGGGNYGYTF	TGTGCCAGCAGTGAAGTGGGGGGAGGTAACTATGGCTACACCTTC
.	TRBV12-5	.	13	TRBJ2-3	CASGHPGADTQYF	TGTGCTAGTGGTCACCCGGGGGCAGATACGCAGTATTTT
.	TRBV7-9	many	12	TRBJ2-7	CASSSRDEEQYF	TGTGCCAGCAGCTCTAGAGATGAAGAGCAGTACTTC
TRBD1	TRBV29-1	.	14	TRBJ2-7	CSVTVTGAVYEQYF	TGCAGCGTTACTGTTACAGGGGCTGTTTACGAGCAGTACTTC
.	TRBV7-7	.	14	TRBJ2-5	CASSATGPQETQYF	TGTGCCAGCAGCGCTACAGGGCCCCAAGAGACCCAGTACTTC
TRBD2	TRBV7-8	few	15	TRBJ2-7	CASSLVGLVAYEQYF	TGTGCCAGCAGCTTAGTGGGACTAGTTGCCTACGAGCAGTACTTC
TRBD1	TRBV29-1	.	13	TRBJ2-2	CSGGQGLGGELFF	TGCAGCGGGGGACAGGGGTTGGGCGGGGAGCTGTTTTTT
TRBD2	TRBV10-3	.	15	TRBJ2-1	CAIRDSGGAHNEQFF	TGTGCCATCAGGGATAGCGGGGGGGCCCACAATGAGCAGTTCTTC
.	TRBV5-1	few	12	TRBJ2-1	CASSRLEGEQFF	TGCGCCAGCAGCCGACTTGAGGGTGAGCAGTTCTTC
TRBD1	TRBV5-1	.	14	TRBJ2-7	CASSKGQGLYEQYF	TGCGCCAGCAGCAAGGGACAGGGACTCTACGAGCAGTACTTC
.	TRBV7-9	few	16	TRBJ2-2	CASSLETGWVTGELFF	TGTGCCAGCAGCTTAGAGACGGGGTGGGTCACCGGGGAGCTGTTTTTT
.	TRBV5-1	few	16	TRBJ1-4	CASSLVGQITNEKLFF	TGCGCCAGCAGCTTGGTTGGTCAGATCACTAATGAAAAACTGTTTTTT
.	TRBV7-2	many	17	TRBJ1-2	CASSLVGGATTNYGYTF	TGTGCCAGCAGCTTAGTGGGAGGGGCTACCACCAACTATGGCTACACCTTC
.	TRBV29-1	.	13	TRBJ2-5	CSSDEGGEETQYF	TGCAGCTCCGATGAAGGGGGGGAGGAGACCCAGTACTTC
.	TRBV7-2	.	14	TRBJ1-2	CASSLGPSQGGYTF	TGTGCCAGCAGCTTGGGCCCGTCTCAGGGTGGCTACACCTTC